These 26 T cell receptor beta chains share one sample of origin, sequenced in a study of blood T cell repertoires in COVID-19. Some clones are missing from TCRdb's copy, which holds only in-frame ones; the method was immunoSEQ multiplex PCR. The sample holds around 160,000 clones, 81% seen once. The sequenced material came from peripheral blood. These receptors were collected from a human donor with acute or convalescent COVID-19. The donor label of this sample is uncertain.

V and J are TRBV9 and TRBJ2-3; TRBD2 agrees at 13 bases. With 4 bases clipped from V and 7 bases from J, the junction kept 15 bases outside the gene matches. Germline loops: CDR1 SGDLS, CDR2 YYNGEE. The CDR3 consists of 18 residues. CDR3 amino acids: CASSPDGLAGALANTQYF. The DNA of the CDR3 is TGTGCCAGCAGCCCCGATGGACTAGCGGGGGCCCTAGCGAATACGCAGTATTTT. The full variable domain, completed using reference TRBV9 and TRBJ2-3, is DSGVTQTPKHLITATGQRVTLRCSPRSGDLSVYWYQQSLDQGLQFLIQYYNGEERAKGNILERFSAQQFPDLHSELNLSSLELGDSALYFCASSPDGLAGALANTQYFGPGTRLTVL.

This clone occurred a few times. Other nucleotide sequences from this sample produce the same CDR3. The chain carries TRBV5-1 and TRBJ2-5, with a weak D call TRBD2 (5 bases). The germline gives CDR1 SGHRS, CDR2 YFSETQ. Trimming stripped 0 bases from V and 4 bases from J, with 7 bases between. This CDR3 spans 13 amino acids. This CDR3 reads CASSLEGRETQYF. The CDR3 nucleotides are TGCGCCAGCAGCTTGGAAGGGAGAGAGACCCAGTACTTC.

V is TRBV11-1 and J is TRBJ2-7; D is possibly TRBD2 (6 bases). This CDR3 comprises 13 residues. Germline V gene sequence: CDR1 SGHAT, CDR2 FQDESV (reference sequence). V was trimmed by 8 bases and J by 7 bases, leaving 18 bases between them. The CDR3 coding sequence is TGTGCCAGCGGACTGCCTCACGGGGGAGAGCAGTACTTC. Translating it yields CASGLPHGGEQYF.

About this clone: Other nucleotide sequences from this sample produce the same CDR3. In DNA form, the CDR3 reads TGTGCCAGCAGCCCGACAGGGTCTGGAAACACCATATATTTT. It codes for CASSPTGSGNTIYF. The V call is TRBV5-4, the J call TRBJ1-3, with 7 bases lining up with TRBD1. The CDR3 runs to 14 residues. The junction had 2 bases not matched to a gene; V was cut back by 4 bases and J by 1 base. CDR1 is SGHNT, CDR2 YYREEE, per germline (reference sequence).

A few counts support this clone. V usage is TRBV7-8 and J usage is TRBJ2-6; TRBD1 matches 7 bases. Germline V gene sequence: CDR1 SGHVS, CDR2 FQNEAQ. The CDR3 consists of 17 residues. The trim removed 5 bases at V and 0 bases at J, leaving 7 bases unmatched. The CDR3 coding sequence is TGTGCCAGCAGCAATGTACAGGGGATCTCTGGGGCCAACGTCCTGACTTTC. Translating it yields CASSNVQGISGANVLTF.

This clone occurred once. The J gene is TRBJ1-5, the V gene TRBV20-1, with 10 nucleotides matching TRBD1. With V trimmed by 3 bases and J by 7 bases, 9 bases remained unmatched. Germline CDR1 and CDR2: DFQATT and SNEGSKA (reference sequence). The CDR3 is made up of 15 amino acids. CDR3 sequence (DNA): TGCAGTGCTAGTTTCGGGACAGGGGAAAACCAGCCCCAGCATTTT. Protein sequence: CSASFGTGENQPQHF.

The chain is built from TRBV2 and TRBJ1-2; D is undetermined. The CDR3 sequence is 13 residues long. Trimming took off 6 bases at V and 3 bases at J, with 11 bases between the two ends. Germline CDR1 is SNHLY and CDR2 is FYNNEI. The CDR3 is CASRPRTHYGYTF. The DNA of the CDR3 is TGTGCCAGCAGGCCCCGGACTCACTATGGCTACACCTTC.

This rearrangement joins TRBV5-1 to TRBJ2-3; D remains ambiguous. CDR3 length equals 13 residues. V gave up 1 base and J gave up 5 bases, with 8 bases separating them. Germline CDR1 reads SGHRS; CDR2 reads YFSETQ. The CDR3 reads CASSLLSEDTQYF. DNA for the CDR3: TGCGCCAGCAGCTTGTTAAGCGAAGATACGCAGTATTTT. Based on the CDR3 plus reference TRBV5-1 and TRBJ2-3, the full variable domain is KAGVTQTPRYLIKTRGQQVTLSCSPISGHRSVSWYQQTPGQGLQFLFEYFSETQRNKGNFPGRFSGRQFSNSRSEMNVSTLELGDSALYLCASSLLSEDTQYFGPGTRLTVL.

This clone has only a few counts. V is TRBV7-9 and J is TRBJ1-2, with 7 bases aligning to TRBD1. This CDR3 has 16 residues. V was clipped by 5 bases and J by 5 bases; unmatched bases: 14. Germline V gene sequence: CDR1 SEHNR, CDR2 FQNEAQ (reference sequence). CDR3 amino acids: CASSTRDSVAIYGYTF. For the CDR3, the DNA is TGTGCCAGCAGCACCCGGGACAGCGTTGCTATTTATGGCTACACCTTC.

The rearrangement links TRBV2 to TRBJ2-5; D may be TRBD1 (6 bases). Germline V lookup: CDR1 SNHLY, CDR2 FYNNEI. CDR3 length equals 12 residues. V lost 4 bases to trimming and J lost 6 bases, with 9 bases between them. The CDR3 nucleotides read TGTGCCAGCAGTGGGCAGGGGAAGACCCAGTACTTC. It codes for CASSGQGKTQYF.

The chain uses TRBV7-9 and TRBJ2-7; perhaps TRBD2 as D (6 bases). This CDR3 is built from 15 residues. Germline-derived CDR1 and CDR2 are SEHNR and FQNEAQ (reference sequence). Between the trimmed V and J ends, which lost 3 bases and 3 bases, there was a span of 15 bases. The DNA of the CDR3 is TGTGCCAGCAGCTTGGGGCCGGGGGATAGCTACGAGCAGTACGTC. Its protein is CASSLGPGDSYEQYV.

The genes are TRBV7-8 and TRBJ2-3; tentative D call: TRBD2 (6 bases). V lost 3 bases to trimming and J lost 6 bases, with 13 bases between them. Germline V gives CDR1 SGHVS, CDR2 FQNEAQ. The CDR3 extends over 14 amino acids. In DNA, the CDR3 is TGTGCCAGCAGCTTGGCGGCTGGGAGGGATACGCAGTATTTT. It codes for CASSLAAGRDTQYF.

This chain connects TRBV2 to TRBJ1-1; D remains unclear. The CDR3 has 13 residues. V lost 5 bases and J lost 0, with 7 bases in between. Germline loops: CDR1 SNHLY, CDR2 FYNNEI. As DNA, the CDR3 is TGTGCCAGCAGTTTATACATGAACACTGAAGCTTTCTTT. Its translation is CASSLYMNTEAFF.

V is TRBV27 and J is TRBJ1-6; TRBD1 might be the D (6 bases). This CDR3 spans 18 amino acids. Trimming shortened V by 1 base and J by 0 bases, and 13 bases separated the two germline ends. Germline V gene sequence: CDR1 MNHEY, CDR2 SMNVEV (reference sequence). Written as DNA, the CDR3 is TGTGCCAGCAGTTTATGGGGGACACCGAGCTCCTATAATTCACCCCTCCACTTT. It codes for CASSLWGTPSSYNSPLHF.

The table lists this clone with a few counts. The CDR3 loop is CASSEFPGKETQYF. The CDR3 nucleotides read TGTGCCAGCAGTGAATTTCCAGGAAAAGAGACCCAGTACTTC. This sequence joins TRBV6-1 and TRBJ2-5; D call uncertain. Germline V gene data show CDR1 as MNHNS and CDR2 as SASEGT. V was pared by 2 bases and J by 3 bases, with 10 bases between. The length of the CDR3 is 14 residues.

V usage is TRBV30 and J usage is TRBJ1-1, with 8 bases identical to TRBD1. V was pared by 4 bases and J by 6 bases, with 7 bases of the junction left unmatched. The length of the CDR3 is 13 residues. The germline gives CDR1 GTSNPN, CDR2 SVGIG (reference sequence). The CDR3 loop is CAWTDRAAAEAFF. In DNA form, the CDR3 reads TGTGCCTGGACGGACAGGGCCGCGGCTGAAGCTTTCTTT.

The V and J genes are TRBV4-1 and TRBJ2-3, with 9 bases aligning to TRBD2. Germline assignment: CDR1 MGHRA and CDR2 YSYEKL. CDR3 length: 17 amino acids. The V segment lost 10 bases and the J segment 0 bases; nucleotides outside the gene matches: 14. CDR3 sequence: CATTGSGGVSSTDTQYF. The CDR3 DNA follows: TGCGCCACCACGGGTAGCGGGGGAGTCTCTAGCACAGATACGCAGTATTTT.

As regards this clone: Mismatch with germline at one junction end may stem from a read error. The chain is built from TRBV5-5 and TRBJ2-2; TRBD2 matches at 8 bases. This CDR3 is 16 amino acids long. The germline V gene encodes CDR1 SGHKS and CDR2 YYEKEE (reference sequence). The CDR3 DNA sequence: TGTGCCCGCAGCTTGGGCGGGGGGAGGAACACCGGGGAGCTGTTTTTT. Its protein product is CARSLGGGRNTGELFF.

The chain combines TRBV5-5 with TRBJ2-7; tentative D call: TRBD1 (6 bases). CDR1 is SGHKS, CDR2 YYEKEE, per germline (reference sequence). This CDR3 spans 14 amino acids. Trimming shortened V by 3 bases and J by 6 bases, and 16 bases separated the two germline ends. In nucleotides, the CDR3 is TGTGCCAGCAGCTACCTTACAGGGTACGGCGAGCAGTACTTC. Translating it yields CASSYLTGYGEQYF.

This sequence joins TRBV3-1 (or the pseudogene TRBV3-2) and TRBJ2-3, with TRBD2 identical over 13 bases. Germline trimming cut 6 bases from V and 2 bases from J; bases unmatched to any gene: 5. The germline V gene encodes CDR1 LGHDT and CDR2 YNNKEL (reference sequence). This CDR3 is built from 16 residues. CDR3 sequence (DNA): TGTGCCAGCAGACGGACTAGCGGGAGACTCACAGATACGCAGTATTTT. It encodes CASRRTSGRLTDTQYF.

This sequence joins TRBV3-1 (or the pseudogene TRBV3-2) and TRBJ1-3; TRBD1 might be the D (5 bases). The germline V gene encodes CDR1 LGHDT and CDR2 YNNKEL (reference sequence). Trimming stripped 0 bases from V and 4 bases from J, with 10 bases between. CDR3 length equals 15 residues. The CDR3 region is CASSQDRTRGNTIYF. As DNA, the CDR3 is TGTGCCAGCAGCCAAGATAGGACAAGGGGAAACACCATATATTTT.

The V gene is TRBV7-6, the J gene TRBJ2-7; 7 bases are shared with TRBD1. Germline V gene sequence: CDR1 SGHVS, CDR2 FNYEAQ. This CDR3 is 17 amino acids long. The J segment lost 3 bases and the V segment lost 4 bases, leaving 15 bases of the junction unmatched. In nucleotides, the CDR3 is TGTGCCAGCAGCTCGCCCCCCGGGACAGCCCTTAACTACGAGCAGTACTTC. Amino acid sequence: CASSSPPGTALNYEQYF.

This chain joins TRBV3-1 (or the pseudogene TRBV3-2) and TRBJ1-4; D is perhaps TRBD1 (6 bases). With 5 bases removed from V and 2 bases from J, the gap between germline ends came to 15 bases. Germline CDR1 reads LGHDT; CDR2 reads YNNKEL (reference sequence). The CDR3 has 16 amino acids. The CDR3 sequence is CASSLATGITNEKLFF. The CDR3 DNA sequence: TGTGCCAGCAGCTTAGCTACAGGGATCACTAATGAAAAACTGTTTTTT.

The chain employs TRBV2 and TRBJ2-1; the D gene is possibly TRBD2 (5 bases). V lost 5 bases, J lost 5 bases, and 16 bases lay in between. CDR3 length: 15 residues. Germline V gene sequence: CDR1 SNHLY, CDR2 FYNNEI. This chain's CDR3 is CASSPLAIANNEQFF. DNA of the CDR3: TGTGCCAGCAGTCCCCTAGCCATCGCAAACAATGAGCAGTTCTTC.

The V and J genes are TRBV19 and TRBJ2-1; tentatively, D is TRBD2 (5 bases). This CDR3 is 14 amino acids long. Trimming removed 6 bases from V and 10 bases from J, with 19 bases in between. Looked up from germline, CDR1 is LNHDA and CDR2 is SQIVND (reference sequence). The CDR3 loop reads CASRQTDSEGEQFF. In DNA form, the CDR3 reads TGTGCCAGTAGGCAAACGGACTCCGAAGGGGAGCAGTTCTTC.

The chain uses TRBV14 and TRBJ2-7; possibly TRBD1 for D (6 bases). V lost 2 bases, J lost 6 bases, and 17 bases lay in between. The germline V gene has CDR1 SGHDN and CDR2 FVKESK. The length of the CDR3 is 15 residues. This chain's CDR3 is CASSQLTGGRGEQYF. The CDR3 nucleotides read TGTGCCAGCAGCCAATTGACAGGCGGTAGGGGCGAGCAGTACTTC.